This TCR beta chain was profiled in a study of T cell responses to AZD1222 COVID-19 vaccine. In the case of this clone: Its specificity is unknown.

Notes on the study in general: Nearly half of spike-specific TCRs reportedly target unmutated variant regions. The number of AZD1222 recipients seropositive at baseline was only six.

Produced via immunoSEQ multiplex PCR; TCRdb's table is partial and in-frame only. The data hold 100,000 to 150,000 clones, with about 90% observed a single time. This TCR was recovered from an adult in good health. The sample here was peripheral blood, taken on day 0 of AZD1222 vaccination.

The CDR3 spells CASSLVGGTNEKLFF. The CDR3 nucleotides are TGTGCCAGCAGCTTAGTGGGAGGGACTAATGAAAAACTGTTTTTT. The chain links TRBV7-2 to TRBJ1-4; no definite D call. The CDR3 has 15 amino acids. V was trimmed by 1 base and J by 2 bases, leaving 8 bases between them. Germline values: CDR1 SGHTA, CDR2 FQGNSA.